A single sample is the source of the 8 T cell receptor beta chains below, sequenced in a study of blood T cell repertoires in COVID-19 (TCRdb year 2020). Library preparation employed the immunoSEQ multiplex PCR assay. Imported from immuneACCESS, the table was reduced by TCRdb to in-frame sequences with V and J called. These copies leave out some clones; in studies compared against another copy, an unresolved V gene accounts for under half, and the cause of the remainder is not known. The sample table holds about 350,000 clones, of which about 88% were seen once. Jointly, the top ten make up roughly 3% of the sample. Sample: PBMCs or T cells enriched from blood (not recorded which). The receptors shown here come from a woman in her 30s who had recovered from COVID-19.

This clone appeared once. The chain links TRBV7-9 to TRBJ1-4; the match to TRBD1 covers 7 bases. Germline V lookup: CDR1 SEHNR, CDR2 FQNEAQ (reference sequence). This CDR3 contains 15 residues. After removal of 6 bases from V and 2 bases from J, the junction contained 6 bases not matched to a gene. CDR3 sequence: CASSSGQDTNEKLFF. The DNA for the CDR3 is TGTGCCAGCAGTTCAGGACAGGATACTAATGAAAAACTGTTTTTT.

The chain links TRBV12-3 or TRBV12-4 to TRBJ1-2; D is unclear. The CDR3 covers 13 residues. The V and J ends lost 7 bases and 1 base respectively, with 10 bases between them. CDR3 sequence (DNA): TGTGCCAGCACCCCTAGCCTTAACTATGGCTACACCTTC. Amino acids: CASTPSLNYGYTF.

The rearrangement joins TRBV28 to TRBJ1-4; 9 bases match TRBD1. The CDR3 spans 16 residues. CDR1 is MDHEN and CDR2 is SYDVKM in the germline V gene. V was clipped by 10 bases and J by 6 bases; unmatched bases: 15. CDR3 sequence (DNA): TGTGCCATCGCGGGGACAGGGATGGATAGGGATGAAAAACTGTTTTTT. Its translation: CAIAGTGMDRDEKLFF.

This chain uses TRBV4-1 with TRBJ1-2; 10 positions agree with TRBD1. CDR3 size: 16 residues. Germline V gene lookup returns CDR1 MGHRA and CDR2 YSYEKL. Trimming took 3 bases from V and 6 from J; bases not matched to a gene: 10. The CDR3 sequence is CASSQLGTGDTNGYTF. CDR3 coding DNA: TGCGCCAGCAGCCAGCTCGGGACAGGGGACACTAATGGCTACACCTTC.

The CDR3 DNA follows: TGTGCCAGCAGTCTAGTAGGCAGAGAGACCCAGTACTTC. It is translated as CASSLVGRETQYF. The V gene is TRBV5-6, the J gene TRBJ2-5; D is unresolved. Germline values: CDR1 SGHDT, CDR2 YYEEEE. The CDR3 consists of 13 residues. Trimming shortened V by 5 bases and J by 4 bases, and 12 bases separated the two germline ends.

The chain links TRBV7-9 to TRBJ2-3; 7 bases are shared with TRBD2. With 0 bases clipped from V and 5 bases from J, the junction kept 2 bases outside the gene matches. This CDR3 is 14 amino acids long. Germline CDR1 reads SEHNR; CDR2 reads FQNEAQ (reference sequence). CDR3 bases: TGTGCCAGCAGCTTAGCGGGACTAAAAGATACGCAGTATTTT. This sequence encodes CASSLAGLKDTQYF.

This clone was counted only a few times. The chain employs TRBV11-1 and TRBJ1-1, with D uncertain. Trimming removed 6 bases at V and 1 base at J, with 3 bases between. This CDR3 has 11 residues. Germline V gene sequence: CDR1 SGHAT, CDR2 FQDESV (reference sequence). The CDR3 region is CASRANTEAFF. The DNA for the CDR3 is TGTGCCAGCAGGGCGAACACTGAAGCTTTCTTT.

This chain joins TRBV2 and TRBJ1-4; TRBD1 agrees at 8 bases. Unmatched junction bases numbered 2, after V lost 4 bases and J lost 7 bases. Germline assignment: CDR1 SNHLY and CDR2 FYNNEI. The CDR3 runs 13 residues. CDR3 sequence: CASSVTGVEKLFF. DNA for the CDR3: TGTGCCAGCAGTGTGACAGGGGTTGAAAAACTGTTTTTT.